A single T cell receptor (beta chain) is shown here with its context. Its antigen is not identified. Researchers took RNA transcripts and amplified the TCR beta CDR3 regions from them. The HTBI primer set drove a first-round RT-PCR of the TCR CDR3. Using its own MiXCR run on the multiplex PCR reads, TCRdb lists one record per CDR3 protein. This sample has approximately 210,000 distinct CDR3 sequences; under 20% occur once, and the top ten carry approximately 50%. These data are taken from a study of T cells in Graves' hyperthyroidism and ophthalmopathy. Overall study results and limits: Most thyroid clonotypes that were expanded above 0.001 also turned up in blood.

The PBMCs had their origin in around 9.1 ml of fresh peripheral blood. With 2 bases clipped from V and 3 bases from J, the junction kept 6 bases outside the gene matches. This CDR3 is built from 16 residues. Germline CDR1 is SGHNT and CDR2 is YYREEE (reference sequence). This TCR came from a man between 45 and 60 years old with Graves' hyperthyroidism. The sequencing sample was made of blood. The chain has TRBV5-4 and TRBJ1-5; 9 bases fit TRBD1. CDR3 sequence (DNA): TGTGCCAGCAGCTTCGGGGGACAGGGTGACAATCAGCCCCAGCATTTT. Translating it yields CASSFGGQGDNQPQHF.